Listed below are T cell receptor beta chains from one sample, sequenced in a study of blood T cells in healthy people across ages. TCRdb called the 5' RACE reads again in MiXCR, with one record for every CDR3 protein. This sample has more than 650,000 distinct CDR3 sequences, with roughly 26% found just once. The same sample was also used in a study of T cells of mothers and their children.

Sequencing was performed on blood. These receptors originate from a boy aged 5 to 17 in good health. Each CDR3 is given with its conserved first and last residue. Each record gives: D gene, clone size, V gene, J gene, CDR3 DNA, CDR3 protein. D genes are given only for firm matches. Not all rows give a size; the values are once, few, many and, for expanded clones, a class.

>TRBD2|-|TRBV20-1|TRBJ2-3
TGCAGTGCAACCCTAGCGGGCCCAGATACGCAGTATTTT
CSATLAGPDTQYF
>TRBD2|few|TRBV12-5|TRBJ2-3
TGTGCTAGTGGACCCCGGACTAGCGGGACGGTCACAGATACGCAGTATTTT
CASGPRTSGTVTDTQYF
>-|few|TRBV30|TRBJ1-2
TGTGCCTGTTGGACAGCCGCTAACTATGGCTACACCTTC
CACWTAANYGYTF
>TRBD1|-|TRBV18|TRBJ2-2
TGCGCCAGCTCACCACCAGGGCAGGGGGCGAACACCGGGGAGCTGTTTTTT
CASSPPGQGANTGELFF
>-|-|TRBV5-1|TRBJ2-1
TGCGCCAGCAGCTTGGATTACCAGTACAATGAGCAGTTCTTC
CASSLDYQYNEQFF
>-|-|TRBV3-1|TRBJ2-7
TGTGCCAGCAGCCAAGGTCGGGGGTTCTACGAGCAGTACTTC
CASSQGRGFYEQYF
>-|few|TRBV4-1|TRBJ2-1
TGCGCCAGCAGCCAAGACCCGGGGACACAGAACAACAATGAGCAGTTCTTC
CASSQDPGTQNNNEQFF
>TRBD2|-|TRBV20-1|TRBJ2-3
TGCAGTGCCGGCGGAAGGGCTAGCGGGGGGGCCTCAGATACGCAGTATTTT
CSAGGRASGGASDTQYF
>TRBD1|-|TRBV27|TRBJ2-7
TGTGCCAGCAGTTTATCGAGGGCAGGGGGTAAGGAGCAGTACTTC
CASSLSRAGGKEQYF
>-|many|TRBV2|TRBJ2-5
TGTGCCAGCAGTGATTCCCCGCGGGGTCAAGAGACCCAGTACTTC
CASSDSPRGQETQYF
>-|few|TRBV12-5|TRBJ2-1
TGTGCTAGTGGTTTGCCAACCGGGGCTTACGTTGGCAATGAGCAGTTCTTC
CASGLPTGAYVGNEQFF
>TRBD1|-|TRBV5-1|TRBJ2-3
TGCGCCAGCAGCCTCGGACAGGATAGCACAGATACGCAGTATTTT
CASSLGQDSTDTQYF
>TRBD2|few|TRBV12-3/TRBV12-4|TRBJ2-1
TGTGCCAGCAGTTTATGGGGCGGGGGTCACCTCAGCTCCTACAATGAGCAGTTCTTC
CASSLWGGGHLSSYNEQFF
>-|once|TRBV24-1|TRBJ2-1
TGTGCCACCAGCATACAGGGCATCGATGAGCAGTTCTTC
CATSIQGIDEQFF
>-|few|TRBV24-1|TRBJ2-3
TGTGCCACCAGTGACTCCATTCATACGCAGTATTTT
CATSDSIHTQYF
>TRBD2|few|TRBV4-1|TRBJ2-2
TGCGCCAGCACCGAACGGACTAGCGGGGGTGAGAACACCGGGGAGCTGTTTTTT
CASTERTSGGENTGELFF
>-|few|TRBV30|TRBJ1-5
TGTGCCTGGAGTCCCACCGGCGGCTGGAGCAATCAGCCCCAGCATTTT
CAWSPTGGWSNQPQHF
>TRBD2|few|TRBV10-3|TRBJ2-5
TGTGCCATCAGTGAGCAGGACCCCTCTAGCGGGGGGGTGGAGACCCAGTACTTC
CAISEQDPSSGGVETQYF
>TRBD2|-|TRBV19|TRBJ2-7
TGTGCCAGTAGCGAACTAGCGGGGCCCTACGAGCAGTACTTC
CASSELAGPYEQYF
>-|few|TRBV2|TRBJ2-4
TGTGCCAGCAGTAGGGACTTCCTAGCCAAAAACATTCAGTACTTC
CASSRDFLAKNIQYF